This T cell receptor beta chain stems from a study of cytomegalovirus exposure and HLA in healthy donors (dated by TCRdb to about 2017). Some background on the complete study: In an earlier analysis of under 750 of the donors, 276 Gb of sequence data and 117 million unique TCR beta sequences from approximately 180 million T cells were reported. An early release covering just under 650 HLA-typed donors comprised about 310 gigabases of sequencing data and 65 million to 100 million unique TCR sequences. Among the roughly 410 genotyped donors, more than 70% belonged to the genetic ancestry cluster associated with self-reported Caucasian donors. The study was designed to test whether signatures of past pathogen exposure could be identified by cataloging public T cell receptors. The T cell repertoires of 666 subjects were profiled by immunosequencing and related to cytomegalovirus serostatus. A separate validation cohort of over 95 different subjects was used in addition to the roughly 700-subject first cohort. To predict cytomegalovirus infection status, the study brought together high-throughput TCR immunosequencing, statistical association of individual TCRs with disease status, and machine learning. A later analysis re-analyzed previously published TCR beta repertoires from hundreds of donors and added high-resolution HLA genotyping to study TCR occurrence patterns. Rather than drawing on any new phenotypic data, the later analysis identified candidate immune exposures from TCR beta sequences and the way those sequences occurred across donors. An earlier analysis of roughly 600 of the donors used high-throughput TCR beta sequencing to judge whether each TCR beta V gene segment behaved as functional or pseudogenic. Donor age, sex, ethnicity and CMV serostatus were collected together with the repertoire data. Genome-wide SNP genotypes for about three fifths of the roughly 670 donors were used in a later genetic analysis, which treated that subset as a discovery cohort. All discovery cohort repertoires had been generated using a single sequencing platform. Class I and class II HLA loci were covered by the typing at four-digit resolution. Typing coverage varied by locus: roughly 620-630 donors for A, B, C, DRB1 and DQB1; approximately 500 for DQA1; around 610 for DPA1; roughly 450 for DPB1. Four or five DR-DQ haplotypes were treated as single units for association and clustering because of strong linkage in the cohort. On average, roughly 240,000 unique TCR beta nucleotide sequences were sequenced per donor among 350 to 400 genotyped donors of the cohort, with 15% to 20% of those sequences being non-productive. Findings and caveats that apply to the study as a whole: The authors suggested that the approach could potentially be generalized to other disease states and immunological phenotypes. Because HLA typing was unavailable for some donors at each locus, only the typed subset was used in association tests. Sequencing depth was assumed to be roughly uniform across donors in the presence/absence analyses, though that assumption may not hold. A further reported finding was that TCR beta sequences accurately predicted the HLA-A and HLA-B alleles for most subjects in the first cohort. In an earlier analysis of more than 450 of the donors, most TCR beta V segments were observed in productive rearrangements about 87% or about 30% of the time, broadly matching IMGT annotations. According to a later analysis, parvovirus B19, influenza, CMV and Epstein-Barr virus appeared linked to several top co-occurrence clusters. In vitro tests confirmed that a few of the cytomegalovirus-associated TCR beta chains recognize cytomegalovirus antigens. Most CMV-associated TCR beta chains appeared to be HLA-restricted in a later analysis, and the HLA associations seemed to be driven largely by CMV exposure. In both the original and validation cohorts, the classifier was reported to diagnose cytomegalovirus status with high specificity and sensitivity. In this cohort, only TCR beta chains were sequenced, and detectable features were limited by the absence of alpha or paired-chain data. Assigning TCR associations to individual alleles was difficult when HLA alleles, especially DR and DQ, strongly co-occurred. The study gave a list of about 150 TCR beta chains associated with cytomegalovirus. While some public TCRs were present in many individuals, most TCR sequences turned up only very rarely across donors. A later genetic analysis associated a missense DCLRE1C variant with V-gene and J-gene trimming of TCR beta chains, and an independent cohort replicated the association. A later analysis found that HLA-associated TCR beta chains were more clonally expanded and had lower generation probabilities than equally common non-associated chains. At a false discovery rate of 0.05, a later analysis linked roughly 17,000 TCR beta sequences to specific HLA alleles. The sequencing pipeline was judged likely to have produced a cluster of highly shared sequence variants as a technical artifact. Correlated functional status among segregating V segments might be attributable to linkage disequilibrium, but an unknown experimental factor could not be ruled out. A later genetic analysis reported fewer N-insertions in productive TCRs among donors in an Asian-associated ancestry cluster than the 666-donor mean. Because counts were too low, about 15 rarely observed V segments, including chromosome 9 orphons, were left out of the earlier analysis of over 550 of the donors. In a later analysis, TCR association rates were found to vary across HLA loci, with the most associated TCRs seen for DRB1 alleles and the fewest for HLA-C alleles. The only immune exposure information available for the cohort was CMV serostatus. The 87-base-pair reads could not distinguish some IMGT-functional V segments, including TRBV6-2 and TRBV6-3, so those segments were excluded.

The method behind the library was the immunoSEQ multiplex PCR assay. The multiplex PCR relied on a mix of 60 forward primers for TCR Vbeta segments and 13 reverse primers for TCR Jbeta segments. The CDR3 region of rearranged TCR beta genes was amplified from genomic DNA with a multiplex PCR assay. Amplified TCR beta libraries were sequenced as 87-base-pair reads on the Illumina HiSeq System. Under the source paper's analysis protocol: In a later analysis, approximately 74 million unique TCR beta chains were counted across the roughly 700 repertoires, and roughly 11 million of these chains were shared by at least two donors. A nearest-neighbor algorithm error-corrected the raw reads and collapsed the reads into unique sequences, merging closely related sequences to remove PCR and sequencing errors. Alignment of CDR3 sequences to IMGT reference sequences was used to assign V, D and J gene segments. For a sequence to be retained, at least a six-nucleotide match to both a V gene segment and a J gene segment was required. Rearrangements were called productive when the CDR3 lacked stop codons and stayed in frame with V and J; all others were non-productive. CDR3 was defined according to IMGT convention as the region running from the second conserved V-encoded cysteine to the conserved J-encoded phenylalanine. The earlier analysis of about 500 of the donors excluded sequences that lacked an unambiguous match to a single V gene segment. In an earlier analysis of a few hundred of the donors, a V segment was called functional when productive rearrangements were above 56.7%, and segregating when the standard deviation between donors exceeded 5%. A statistical classification framework was built for diagnosing cytomegalovirus status from the catalog of TCR beta chain sequences. In a later analysis, V and J genes were assigned by comparing TCR nucleotide sequences against IMGT/GENE-DB human TR gene sequences. The TCRdist pipeline was used in a later analysis to assign CDR3 sequences and most-parsimonious VDJ recombination scenarios. In a later analysis, every TCR beta chain was defined by the combination of its CDR3 amino acid sequence and its V-gene family, and reads without a unique V-gene family were dropped. To address suspected cross-contamination and a sequencing artifact, a later analysis removed 592 highly shared, low-generation-probability nucleotide sequences. In a later analysis, a clonal expansion index for each public chain was calculated from normalized within-repertoire ranks of inferred template counts. A later analysis computed generation probabilities with a VDJ recombination model fitted to out-of-frame rearrangements, and checked the results against IGoR. In a later analysis, hypergeometric tests were used to score TCR-TCR, TCR-HLA and TCR-CMV co-occurrence, with a repertoire-size bias correction applied to TCR pairs. To estimate false discovery rates, a later analysis permuted the HLA or CMV assignments 20 times. In a later analysis, co-occurring TCRs were grouped using DBSCAN, with TCRdist sequence similarity added in when clustering inside HLA-allele-positive subsets. Repertoires with fewer than 30,000 or more than 120,000 public chains were left out of co-occurrence clustering, as were several repertoires with anomalous nucleotide sharing. TCRdb's version of the immuneACCESS table is confined to in-frame rearrangements and falls short of the full clone set. An unresolved V gene accounts for under half of the shortfall where checked; the remainder is of unknown origin. The V and J calls and clone size were taken over from that table, and D and trimming were inferred from the DNA. The table for this sample lists about 85,000 clones; 75% to 90% of them were counted only once. Of the sample, about 32% is held by the ten largest clones.

Of note for this clone: The antigen it recognizes is unknown. There are no base qualities to consult, and no much larger clone falls within one base.

In total, approximately 700 healthy bone marrow donors made up the cohort. At the time of sampling, all cohort members were nominally healthy, though unrecorded immune exposures were likely present. The donor was CMV seropositive and was included in the group of about 290 seropositive cohort members. A peripheral blood sample was provided by each donor, and peripheral blood mononuclear cells were used for TCR beta sequencing. Genomic DNA extraction from the blood cell samples was performed with the Qiagen DNeasy Blood Extraction Kit. The germline V gene provides CDR1 SNHLY and CDR2 FYNNEI. Germline trimming: 8 bases from V, 4 bases from J; junction bases outside gene matches: 19. The CDR3 runs 19 amino acids, cysteine and phenylalanine included. Only the CDR3 portion is preserved as DNA: 57 bases, with reading frame beginning at the first base.

This chain is built from TRBV2 and TRBJ2-3; 12 central bases correspond to TRBD1. The sequencing sample was made of PBMCs. This TCR derives from a man between 50 and 59 years old in good health and CMV-seropositive. The CDR3 region: CASRPGTGGPAGAPDTQYF. The base sequence is TGTGCCAGCCGTCCCGGGACAGGGGGCCCAGCGGGAGCCCCAGATACGCAGTATTTT.